This TCR beta chain is from a study of response to subunit inactivated influenza vaccine. CDR3 length: 13 amino acids. J was trimmed by 6 bases and V by 2 bases; bases with no gene match: 1. The germline V gene encodes CDR1 ENHRY and CDR2 SYGVKD. TCRdb independently ran MiXCR on the RT-PCR reads; one entry per CDR3 protein. Among roughly 550,000 distinct CDR3 sequences listed, around 21% were seen once. In addition, the sample was reused for a study of T cells expressing NK-cell markers. That work adds: Making the TCR beta cDNA relied on 5'RACE template switching with UMIs. Just one sequenced donor of eight was HCMV-seronegative, while seven were seropositive.

The clonotype originates from a man aged 45-60 years who received an inactivated influenza vaccine. The V gene is TRBV10-3, the J gene TRBJ2-1, with 7 positions matching TRBD2. The sample was CD4+ T cells sorted from PBMCs, taken 12 days after vaccination. In nucleotides, the CDR3 is TGTGCCATCAGTGAGGGCGGGGGCAATGAGCAGTTCTTC. Its protein product is CAISEGGGNEQFF.